The rows below give T cell receptor beta chains drawn from one sample of a study of beta chain features in type 1 diabetes. TCRdb's copy holds only in-frame clones and misses some; the assay was immunoSEQ multiplex PCR. The sample comprises about 650,000 clones, roughly 12% of which are singletons, and around 0.12% rests with the top ten. Material for sequencing was naive CD4+ T cells from blood. Receptors were obtained from a man aged 30 to 45 with type 1 diabetes. The CDR3 runs from the conserved cysteine through the conserved F or W. The D gene is left open where the match is weak. The size field is filled for only some rows; it gives once, few, many or a size class.

CASSLLSGLDTEAFF TGTGCCAGCAGCTTACTATCAGGGTTAGACACTGAAGCTTTCTTT TRBJ1-1 few 15 - TRBV7-9
CASSLRQTRTDTQYF TGTGCCAGCAGTTTACGGCAGACCCGCACAGATACGCAGTATTTT TRBJ2-3 - 15 - TRBV27
CASSLVEASYEQYF TGTGCCAGCAGCTTGGTTGAAGCGTCCTACGAGCAGTACTTC TRBJ2-7 - 14 - TRBV11-2
CASSPPLGQGYGYTF TGTGCCAGCAGCCCACCCCTCGGACAGGGGTATGGCTACACCTTC TRBJ1-2 few 15 TRBD1 TRBV5-4
CAWGSPLHF TGTGCCTGGGGTTCACCCCTCCACTTT TRBJ1-6 few 9 - TRBV30
CASSLSAPNYGYTF TGTGCCAGCAGCTTGAGTGCTCCTAACTATGGCTACACCTTC TRBJ1-2 - 14 - TRBV5-4
CASSDRSNQPQHF TGTGCCAGCAGCGACAGGAGCAATCAGCCCCAGCATTTT TRBJ1-5 few 13 - TRBV7-9
CASTSGTVTSGANVLTF TGCGCCAGTACCTCCGGGACAGTGACCTCTGGGGCCAACGTCCTGACTTTC TRBJ2-6 - 17 TRBD1 TRBV5-1
CASSVRHSRDGELFF TGTGCCAGCAGCGTCCGTCATTCAAGGGACGGGGAGCTGTTTTTT TRBJ2-2 - 15 - TRBV9
CASSAWGSGGALDTQYF TGTGCCAGCAGTGCATGGGGGAGCGGGGGGGCCTTAGATACGCAGTATTTT TRBJ2-3 - 17 TRBD2 TRBV25-1
CASSQAGQGELGGYTF TGCGCCAGCAGCCAAGCGGGACAGGGGGAGCTGGGTGGCTACACCTTC TRBJ1-2 - 16 TRBD1 TRBV4-3
CASSGGGYYGYTF TGTGCCAGCTCAGGGGGCGGTTACTATGGCTACACCTTC TRBJ1-2 - 13 TRBD1 TRBV6-5
CASSSLISGRDEQFF TGTGCCAGCAGCTCCCTGATCTCGGGGCGCGATGAGCAGTTCTTC TRBJ2-1 - 15 - TRBV7-2
CASSGLVETQYF TGTGCCAGCAGTGGACTAGTAGAGACCCAGTACTTC TRBJ2-5 - 12 TRBD2 TRBV5-6
CASGKGVNTGELFF TGTGCCAGTGGGAAGGGGGTGAACACCGGGGAGCTGTTTTTT TRBJ2-2 few 14 - TRBV9
CASSRETSGGHEQYF TGTGCCAGCAGCAGGGAGACTAGCGGGGGACACGAGCAGTACTTC TRBJ2-7 - 15 TRBD2 TRBV13
CASSRGEGNTDTQYF TGTGCCAGTAGTCGGGGGGAAGGTAACACAGATACGCAGTATTTT TRBJ2-3 - 15 TRBD2 TRBV19
CASSRGKAGVALDTQYF TGCGCCAGCAGCCGAGGAAAAGCGGGGGTAGCTCTAGATACGCAGTATTTT TRBJ2-3 - 17 TRBD2 TRBV4-3
CASSIRPGRELSGYTF TGTGCCAGTAGTATAAGGCCAGGTAGGGAGCTGTCGGGCTACACCTTC TRBJ1-2 - 16 - TRBV19
CASSALYRGHQPQHF TGTGCCAGCAGTGCCCTGTACAGGGGACATCAGCCCCAGCATTTT TRBJ1-5 - 15 TRBD1 TRBV27
CASTSTSGSNQPQHF TGTGCCAGCACCTCGACGTCGGGCAGCAATCAGCCCCAGCATTTT TRBJ1-5 few 15 - TRBV28
CASSLGIWDRASYEQYF TGTGCCAGCAGCTTAGGCATTTGGGACAGGGCTTCCTACGAGCAGTACTTC TRBJ2-7 few 17 TRBD1 TRBV7-2
CASSPGTGTANTGELFF TGTGCCAGCAGTCCAGGGACAGGGACGGCGAACACCGGGGAGCTGTTTTTT TRBJ2-2 few 17 TRBD1 TRBV27
CASSIKVRGEQFF TGTGCCAGTAGTATTAAGGTGCGTGGTGAGCAGTTCTTC TRBJ2-1 few 13 - TRBV19
CASSRDPPLYEQYF TGTGCCAGCAGCCGGGACCCTCCCCTCTACGAGCAGTACTTC TRBJ2-7 - 14 - TRBV28
CASSESSFYEQYF TGTGCCAGCAGTGAATCCTCTTTCTACGAGCAGTACTTC TRBJ2-7 - 13 - TRBV2
CASTRRAVSEAFF TGTGCCAGCACCCGAAGGGCGGTTTCTGAAGCTTTCTTT TRBJ1-1 - 13 - TRBV2
CASSLGTGERSPLHF TGTGCCAGCAGTTTAGGGACAGGGGAGCGATCACCCCTCCACTTT TRBJ1-6 - 15 TRBD1 TRBV28
CASSMNRDPSGNTIYF TGTGCCAGTAGTATGAACAGGGACCCATCTGGAAACACCATATATTTT TRBJ1-3 few 16 - TRBV19
CASSYSISGASSEAFF TGTGCCAGCAGTTACTCAATTTCAGGGGCGTCGTCTGAAGCTTTCTTT TRBJ1-1 - 16 - TRBV6-5
CSARDTAGVHF TGCAGTGCTAGAGATACCGCTGGAGTCCACTTT TRBJ1-6 - 11 - TRBV20-1
CASSLGREESEQYF TGTGCCAGCAGCTTAGGACGGGAGGAGAGCGAGCAGTACTTC TRBJ2-7 few 14 TRBD2 TRBV7-2
CATSRDRGSGTGARETQYF TGTGCCACCAGCAGAGATCGGGGCTCCGGGACAGGGGCCCGGGAGACCCAGTACTTC TRBJ2-5 few 19 TRBD1 TRBV15
CASSSRGRVNTGELFF TGTGCCAGCAGCTCCCGCGGCAGGGTGAACACCGGGGAGCTGTTTTTT TRBJ2-2 few 16 - TRBV7-9
CASSSGPSNQPQHF TGTGCCAGCAGTTCCGGACCGAGCAATCAGCCCCAGCATTTT TRBJ1-5 - 14 - TRBV6-6
CASSLGTSGSPSTDTQYF TGTGCCAGCAGCCTAGGGACTAGCGGGAGCCCTAGCACAGATACGCAGTATTTT TRBJ2-3 - 18 TRBD2 TRBV4-2
CASSPGTAVTWEQYF TGTGCCAGCAGCCCCGGGACAGCCGTTACCTGGGAGCAGTACTTC TRBJ2-7 - 15 TRBD1 TRBV5-6
CASSGGYSPLHF TGTGCCAGCAGCGGCGGTTATTCACCCCTCCACTTT TRBJ1-6 few 12 - TRBV9
CASSPGGEGTDTQYF TGTGCCAGCAGCCCCGGAGGGGAGGGGACAGATACGCAGTATTTT TRBJ2-3 few 15 TRBD2 TRBV6-4
CASSLEGAGNQPQHF TGTGCCAGCAGCTTAGAGGGGGCGGGTAATCAGCCCCAGCATTTT TRBJ1-5 once 15 TRBD1 TRBV5-6